This T cell receptor (beta chain) stems from a study of T cell responses to AZD1222 COVID-19 vaccine. The study, taken as a whole, reports: Only 6 or 7 individuals given AZD1222 were seropositive at baseline.

Assay used: immunoSEQ multiplex PCR; TCRdb lists only in-frame clones, some missing. In the table there are roughly 170,000 clones, approximately 93% of which are singletons. Worth noting for this clone: Its antigen is undetermined.

Germline lookup yields CDR1 SNHLY and CDR2 FYNNEI. With 2 bases clipped from V and 10 bases from J, the junction kept 12 bases outside the gene matches. The CDR3 has 15 residues. This chain joins TRBV2 and TRBJ1-1; 8 nucleotides agree with TRBD1. The TCR comes from an adult in good health. The material sequenced was peripheral blood, taken on day 0 of AZD1222 vaccination. Here the CDR3 reads CASSENAGGATRAFF. CDR3 sequence (DNA): TGTGCCAGCAGTGAAAATGCAGGGGGCGCAACACGAGCTTTCTTT.